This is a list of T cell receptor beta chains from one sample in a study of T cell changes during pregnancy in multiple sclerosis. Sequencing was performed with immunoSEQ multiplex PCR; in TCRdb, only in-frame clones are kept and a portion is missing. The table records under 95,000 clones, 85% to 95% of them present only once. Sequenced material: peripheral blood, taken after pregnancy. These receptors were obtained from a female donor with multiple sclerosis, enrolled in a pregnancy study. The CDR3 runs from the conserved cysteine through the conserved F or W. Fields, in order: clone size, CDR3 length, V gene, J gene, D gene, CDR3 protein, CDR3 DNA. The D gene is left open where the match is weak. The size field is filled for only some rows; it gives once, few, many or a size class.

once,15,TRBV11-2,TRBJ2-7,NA,CASSFGGGGLYEQYF,TGTGCCAGCAGCTTCGGGGGAGGGGGACTCTACGAGCAGTACTTC
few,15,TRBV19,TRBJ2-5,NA,CASSRGGPTGETQYF,TGTGCCAGTAGTAGGGGGGGGCCGACGGGGGAGACCCAGTACTTC
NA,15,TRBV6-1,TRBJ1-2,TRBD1,CASSPDRDISYGYTF,TGTGCCAGCAGTCCGGACAGGGACATTTCCTATGGCTACACCTTC
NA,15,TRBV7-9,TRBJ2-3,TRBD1,CASSLFLGGVGTQYF,TGTGCCAGCAGCTTGTTCCTAGGGGGCGTCGGTACGCAGTATTTT
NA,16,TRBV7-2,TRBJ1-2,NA,CASSTIQTGRSSGYTF,TGTGCCAGCAGCACAATTCAGACAGGAAGGTCTAGTGGCTACACCTTC
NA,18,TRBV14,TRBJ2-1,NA,CASSQDPDWGAGDNEQFF,TGTGCCAGCAGCCAAGATCCCGACTGGGGAGCAGGGGACAATGAGCAGTTCTTC
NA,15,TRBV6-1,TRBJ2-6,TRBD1,CASRDRVAGANVLTF,TGTGCCAGCAGGGACAGGGTAGCTGGGGCCAACGTCCTGACTTTC
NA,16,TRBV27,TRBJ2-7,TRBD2,CASSSPLAGGTYEQYF,TGTGCCAGCAGTTCGCCTCTAGCGGGGGGCACCTACGAGCAGTACTTC
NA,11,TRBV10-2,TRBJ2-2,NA,CASYFTGELFF,TGCGCCAGCTATTTCACCGGGGAGCTGTTTTTT
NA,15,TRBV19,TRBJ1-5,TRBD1,CASSRGQGLNQPQHF,TGTGCCAGTAGTAGGGGACAGGGCCTCAATCAGCCCCAGCATTTT
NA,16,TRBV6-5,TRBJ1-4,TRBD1,CASSFLRTGLGEKLFF,TGTGCCAGCAGTTTTCTGAGGACAGGGTTGGGTGAAAAACTGTTTTTT
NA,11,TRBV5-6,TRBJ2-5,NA,CASSFSRAQYF,TGTGCCAGCAGCTTTAGTCGGGCCCAGTACTTC
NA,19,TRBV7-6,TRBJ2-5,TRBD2,CASSPLLGGTSGTDETQYF,TGTGCCAGCAGCCCGCTACTAGGGGGGACTAGCGGGACGGATGAGACCCAGTACTTC
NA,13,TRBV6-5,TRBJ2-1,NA,CASSPPQVNEQFF,TGTGCCAGCAGTCCCCCGCAGGTCAATGAGCAGTTCTTC
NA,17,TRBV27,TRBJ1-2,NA,CASSLSLPRRDNYGYTF,TGTGCCAGCAGTTTATCGTTGCCACGGAGGGATAACTATGGCTACACCTTC
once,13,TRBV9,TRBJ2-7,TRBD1,CASSPTGVGEQYF,TGTGCCAGCAGCCCGACAGGGGTAGGCGAGCAGTACTTC
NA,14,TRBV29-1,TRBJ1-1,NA,CSVRQDFPGTEAFF,TGCAGCGTTCGACAGGACTTCCCCGGCACTGAAGCTTTCTTT
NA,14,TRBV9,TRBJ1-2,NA,CASSVDGGNYGYTF,TGTGCCAGCAGCGTAGATGGCGGTAACTATGGCTACACCTTC
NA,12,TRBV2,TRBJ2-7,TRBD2,CASVSGSYEQYF,TGTGCCAGCGTTAGCGGGAGTTACGAGCAGTACTTC
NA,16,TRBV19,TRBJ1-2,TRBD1,CASSRDAGQGGYGYTF,TGTGCCAGTAGCCGGGATGCTGGACAGGGCGGCTATGGCTACACCTTC
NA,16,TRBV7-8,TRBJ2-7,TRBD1,CASSQTYAGTAYEQYF,TGTGCCAGCAGTCAGACTTATGCCGGGACAGCCTACGAGCAGTACTTC
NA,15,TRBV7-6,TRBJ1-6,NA,CASSLEIGGNSPLHF,TGTGCCAGCAGCTTAGAGATAGGGGGAAATTCACCCCTCCACTTT
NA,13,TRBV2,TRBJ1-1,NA,CATLLRENTEAFF,TGTGCCACCCTACTGAGGGAGAACACTGAAGCTTTCTTT
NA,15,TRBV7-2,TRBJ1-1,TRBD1,CASSLVGQGTTEAFF,TGTGCCAGCAGCTTAGTCGGACAGGGCACCACTGAAGCTTTCTTT
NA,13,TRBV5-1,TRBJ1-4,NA,CASSLAANEKLFF,TGCGCCAGCAGCTTGGCCGCTAATGAAAAACTGTTTTTT
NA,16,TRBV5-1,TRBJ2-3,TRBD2,CASSPGTSGMGDTQYF,TGCGCCAGCAGCCCGGGGACTAGCGGAATGGGGGATACGCAGTATTTT
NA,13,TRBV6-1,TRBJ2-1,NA,CASGPDAGMRQFF,TGTGCCAGCGGCCCCGACGCGGGCATGAGGCAGTTCTTC
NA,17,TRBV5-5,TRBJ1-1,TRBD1,CASSLMKTGGMNTEAFF,TGTGCCAGCAGCTTGATGAAGACAGGGGGGATGAACACTGAAGCTTTCTTT
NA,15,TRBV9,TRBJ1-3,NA,CASSVGAGSGNTIYF,TGTGCCAGCAGCGTAGGGGCAGGGTCAGGAAACACCATATATTTT
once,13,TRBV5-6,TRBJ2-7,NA,CASSSFIGLEQYF,TGTGCCAGCAGCTCCTTTATTGGCCTCGAGCAGTACTTC
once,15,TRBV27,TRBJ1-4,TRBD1,CASSTYRGREKKLFF,TGTGCCAGCAGTACTTACAGGGGAAGAGAGAAAAAACTGTTTTTT
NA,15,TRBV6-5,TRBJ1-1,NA,CASSYTYSRRTEAFF,TGTGCCAGCAGTTACACCTACTCCAGGCGCACTGAAGCTTTCTTT
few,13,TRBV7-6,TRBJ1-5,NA,CASSLSGDQPQHF,TGTGCCAGCAGCTTATCGGGAGATCAGCCCCAGCATTTT
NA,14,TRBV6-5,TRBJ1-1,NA,CASSYVDTNTEAFF,TGTGCCAGCAGTTACGTAGACACTAACACTGAAGCTTTCTTT
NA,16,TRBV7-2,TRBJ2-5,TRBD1,CASSPRPSTGRETQYF,TGTGCCAGCAGCCCGCGCCCCTCGACAGGGAGAGAGACCCAGTACTTC
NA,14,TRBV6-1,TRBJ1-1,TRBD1,CASSAQGARPEAFF,TGTGCCAGCAGCGCACAGGGGGCGCGTCCTGAAGCTTTCTTT
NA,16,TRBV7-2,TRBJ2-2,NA,CASSLPGQGFTGELFF,TGTGCCAGCAGCTTACCGGGACAAGGTTTCACCGGGGAGCTGTTTTTT
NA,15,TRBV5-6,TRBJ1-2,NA,CASSRGTSFNYGYTF,TGTGCCAGCAGCCGCGGGACCTCATTTAACTATGGCTACACCTTC
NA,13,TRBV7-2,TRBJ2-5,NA,CASSGVFQETQYF,TGTGCCAGCAGCGGAGTCTTCCAAGAGACCCAGTACTTC
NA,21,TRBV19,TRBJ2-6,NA,CASSPYLLTEPTISGANVLTF,TGTGCCAGTAGTCCCTACCTCTTGACAGAACCGACCATCTCTGGGGCCAACGTCCTGACTTTC
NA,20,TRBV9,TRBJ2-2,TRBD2,CASSREAGLAGALNTGELFF,TGTGCCAGCAGCAGAGAAGCGGGACTAGCGGGGGCCCTGAACACCGGGGAGCTGTTTTTT
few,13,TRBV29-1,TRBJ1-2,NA,CSVTPSVLVGYTF,TGCAGCGTTACCCCGTCAGTGTTGGTTGGCTACACCTTC
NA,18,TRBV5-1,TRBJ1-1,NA,CASSLGGLVKGFDTEAFF,TGCGCCAGCAGCTTGGGCGGGTTAGTAAAAGGATTCGACACTGAAGCTTTCTTT
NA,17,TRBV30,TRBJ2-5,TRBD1,CAWSVRWRRGHQETQYF,TGTGCCTGGAGTGTACGGTGGCGCAGGGGGCATCAAGAGACCCAGTACTTC
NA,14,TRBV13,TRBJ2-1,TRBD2,CASSVLALYNGQFF,TGTGCCAGCAGTGTACTAGCGCTTTACAATGGGCAGTTCTTC
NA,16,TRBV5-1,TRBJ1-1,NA,CASSVLTGQLNTEAFF,TGCGCCAGCAGCGTCCTGACAGGCCAGTTGAACACTGAAGCTTTCTTT
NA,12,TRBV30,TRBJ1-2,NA,CAWSISNYGYTF,TGTGCCTGGAGTATATCTAACTATGGCTACACCTTC
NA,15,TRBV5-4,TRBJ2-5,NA,CASSPPGQGQETQYF,TGTGCCAGCAGCCCGCCAGGTCAGGGGCAAGAGACCCAGTACTTC
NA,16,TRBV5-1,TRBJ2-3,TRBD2,CASSVLSGGVPDTQYF,TGCGCCAGCAGCGTACTTAGCGGGGGGGTTCCAGATACGCAGTATTTT